This T cell receptor (beta chain) was sequenced for a study of T cells in Graves' hyperthyroidism and ophthalmopathy. This clonotype was counted ten times or more. CDR1 is MNHEY and CDR2 is SMNVEV in the germline V gene (reference sequence). Trimming pared 1 base from V and 3 bases from J, leaving 9 bases between. The CDR3 has 14 amino acids. The CDR3 regions of TCR beta were amplified from RNA transcripts. A first-round RT-PCR of the TCR CDR3 used the HTBI primer set. TCRdb used MiXCR to reprocess the multiplex PCR reads, holding one entry per CDR3 protein. Here the sample spans over 250,000 distinct CDR3 sequences, less than 30% being singletons.

The chain has TRBV27 and TRBJ1-1; possibly TRBD1 for D (6 bases). This sequence originates from a man in his forties with Graves' hyperthyroidism that later progressed to Graves' ophthalmopathy. Source material: blood. Here the CDR3 DNA reads TGTGCCAGCAGTTTATACAGGGTGGACACTGAAGCTTTCTTT. Residues: CASSLYRVDTEAFF.